This T cell receptor beta chain comes out of a study of persistence of HIV-infected CD4 T cells. This CDR3 contains 12 residues. V lost 6 bases to trimming and J lost 4 bases, with 6 bases between them. The libraries were made with immunoSEQ version 4 in survey mode. Here immunoSEQ multiplex PCR was the method, and the copy in TCRdb shows in-frame clones only, minus some. The table shows some 58,000 clones, with about four fifths occurring only once. Comments on this clone: Its antigen remains unidentified.

Study results and limitations: Bulk TCR data could not be restricted to HIV-1-infected CMV-responding cells. TCRbeta richness was lower in CMV- and Gag-responding cells than in anti-CD3/anti-CD28-responding cells.

An overlapping HIV-1 Gag peptide pool stimulated these cells at roughly 1 ug/peptide/mL. CD40L-negative CD69-negative CD45RO-high memory CD4+ T cells were sorted as populations depleted of antigen-responding cells. Donors were HIV-1-infected adults who began suppressive ART during chronic infection. The genes are TRBV12-3 or TRBV12-4 and TRBJ2-2, with no clear D. Sequencing was performed on CD4+ T cells sorted from PBMCs after approximately 19-hour stimulation, taken from a patient who received antiretroviral therapy. This clonotype was sampled from an adult man with HIV who was CMV-seropositive. CDR3 sequence: CASSLTTGELFF. CDR3 DNA: TGTGCCAGCAGCCTGACCACCGGGGAGCTGTTTTTT.